The 18 T cell receptor beta chains given below trace back to one sample, sequenced in a study of T cell responses to AZD1222 COVID-19 vaccine (dated by TCRdb to the early 2020s). What this sample's time point label stands for: baseline before first vaccination. The library was generated by the immunoSEQ multiplex PCR assay. TCRdb took over this immuneACCESS table, retaining in-frame rearrangements with V and J assigned. Such tables are incomplete; in checked studies, under half of the missing clones stem from an unresolved V gene, and the remainder is unexplained. Counted in this sample were approximately 160,000 clones; about 91% of them appeared once. The top ten constitute less than 2.5% of the sample. Sequencing was performed on peripheral blood, taken on day 0 of AZD1222 vaccination. These receptors came from an adult in good health.

The V call is TRBV4-2, the J call TRBJ1-3; D unclear. The CDR3 runs 16 residues. Germline assignment: CDR1 LGHNA and CDR2 YNFKEQ. The ends were cut back, 0 bases at V and 0 bases at J, with 9 bases in the middle. CDR3 nucleotides: TGTGCCAGCAGCCAAGATTGGAGGAGCTCTGGAAACACCATATATTTT. The encoded protein is CASSQDWRSSGNTIYF.

The rearrangement uses TRBV5-1 and TRBJ1-1; D may be TRBD1 (5 bases). CDR1 and CDR2 from the germline V gene are SGHRS and YFSETQ. CDR3 length: 15 residues. Trimming left V 0 bases short and J 5 bases short, with 14 bases between. The CDR3 DNA reads TGCGCCAGCAGCTTGGAGCACGGTGGGGCAACTGAAGCTTTCTTT. Protein: CASSLEHGGATEAFF.

The J gene is TRBJ2-3, the V gene TRBV5-1; maybe TRBD2 (5 bases). This CDR3 region has 17 residues. Germline V lookup: CDR1 SGHRS, CDR2 YFSETQ. Trimming cost V 2 bases and J 0 bases, with 16 bases left between them. The DNA of the CDR3 is TGCGCCAGCAGCTTTCGGGCCCGGAGGTCTAGCACAGATACGCAGTATTTT. It specifies CASSFRARRSSTDTQYF.

V usage is TRBV18 and J usage is TRBJ2-7; the D gene is possibly TRBD1 (5 bases). The germline gives CDR1 KGHSH, CDR2 LQKENI. Trimming took off 3 bases at V and 2 bases at J, with 14 bases between the two ends. CDR3 length: 15 residues. Here the CDR3 DNA reads TGTGCCAGCTCACCTCCTACAGGAAACCCCTACGAGCAGTACTTC. Protein sequence: CASSPPTGNPYEQYF.

The chain recombines TRBV28 with TRBJ2-4, with TRBD1 matching 7 bases. Germline CDR1 and CDR2: MDHEN and SYDVKM. The V and J ends lost 6 bases and 0 bases, in that order; junction bases with no gene match: 8. CDR3 size: 16 residues. CDR3 in DNA: TGTGCCAGCAGGGGAACAGGGGCCCTAGCCAAAAACATTCAGTACTTC. Translation: CASRGTGALAKNIQYF.

This chain links TRBV9 with TRBJ1-2, with TRBD1 as a possible D gene (5 bases). Trimming took 3 bases from V and 1 from J, leaving 13 bases between them. The germline CDR1 and CDR2 sequences are SGDLS and YYNGEE. The CDR3 loop spans 15 amino acids. CDR3 bases: TGTGCCAGCAGCGGCCAGGGACGGGTTAACTATGGCTACACCTTC. Translation gives CASSGQGRVNYGYTF.

This chain uses TRBV12-3 or TRBV12-4 with TRBJ2-1; D is unresolved. V gave up 4 bases and J gave up 10 bases, with 8 bases separating them. The CDR3 runs to 11 residues. CDR3 nucleotides: TGTGCCAGCAGTTCGAAGACGGAGCAGTTCTTC. Its translation: CASSSKTEQFF.

The rearrangement joins TRBV30 to TRBJ1-6; 7 bases match TRBD1. This CDR3 contains 13 residues. Trimming cost V 5 bases and J 5 bases; bases outside gene matches: 3. The germline V gene has CDR1 GTSNPN and CDR2 SVGIG (reference sequence). CDR3 sequence reads: CAWGTDHNSPLHF. The CDR3 bases are TGTGCCTGGGGGACAGACCATAATTCACCCCTCCACTTT.

The chain recombines TRBV7-2 with TRBJ2-7; D unresolved. V was clipped by 2 bases and J by 1 base, with 12 bases between them. CDR1 and CDR2 (germline): SGHTA, FQGNSA. The CDR3 consists of 15 residues. The CDR3 here is CASSLPGRFSYEQYF. In DNA, the CDR3 is TGTGCCAGCAGCTTACCTGGACGATTTTCCTACGAGCAGTACTTC. Full variable domain (missing parts from reference TRBV7-2 and TRBJ2-7): GAGVSQSPSNKVTEKGKDVELRCDPISGHTALYWYRQSLGQGLEFLIYFQGNSAPDKSGLPSDRFSAERTGGSVSTLTIQRTQQEDSAVYLCASSLPGRFSYEQYFGPGTRLTVT.

In this sample, this clone turned up once. This rearrangement joins TRBV3-1 (or the pseudogene TRBV3-2) to TRBJ1-5; perhaps TRBD1 as D (5 bases). Germline V gene lookup returns CDR1 LGHDT and CDR2 YNNKEL (reference sequence). Trimming stripped 0 bases from V and 2 bases from J, with 14 bases between. There are 17 residues in the CDR3. This CDR3 is CASSQERGGMRNQPQHF. CDR3 sequence (DNA): TGTGCCAGCAGCCAAGAAAGGGGTGGGATGCGCAATCAGCCCCAGCATTTT.

The chain recombines TRBV7-3 with TRBJ1-1; a possible D gene is TRBD1 (6 bases). Germline V CDR1 and CDR2: SGHTA, FQGTGA. This CDR3 comprises 12 residues. Trimming took off 5 bases at V and 13 bases at J, with 17 bases between the two ends. CDR3 DNA: TGTGCCAGCAGCAGGTTCGCGGGGGCCGTTTTCTTT. This gives the protein CASSRFAGAVFF.

With respect to this clone: A read error may account for a junction end that differs from germline. This chain links TRBV12-5 with TRBJ2-1; D gene uncertain. CDR3 length: 10 residues. Per germline, CDR1 LGHNT and CDR2 FRNRAP. CDR3 nucleotide sequence: TGTGCCAGTGGGCCCAACGGGCAGTTCTTC. Translation: CASGPNGQFF.

The chain uses TRBV15 and TRBJ1-5; 12 nucleotides agree with TRBD1. After removal of 1 base from V and 5 bases from J, the junction contained 3 bases not matched to a gene. The CDR3 is made up of 16 amino acids. Germline V gene sequence: CDR1 LNHNV, CDR2 YYDKDF (reference sequence). As DNA, the CDR3 is TGTGCCACCAGCAGAGGGGACAGGGGGCGAGATCAGCCCCAGCATTTT. Encoded protein: CATSRGDRGRDQPQHF. The whole variable domain, filled in from reference TRBV15 and TRBJ1-5, reads DAMVIQNPRYQVTQFGKPVTLSCSQTLNHNVMYWYQQKSSQAPKLLFHYYDKDFNNEADTPDNFQSRRPNTSFCFLDIRSPGLGDTAMYLCATSRGDRGRDQPQHFGDGTRLSIL.

The V and J genes are TRBV29-1 and TRBJ1-6; TRBD1 agrees at 7 bases. V lost 7 bases to trimming and J lost 5 bases; unmatched junction nucleotides: 5. Germline loops: CDR1 SQVTM, CDR2 ANQGSEA. The length of the CDR3 is 13 residues. CDR3 nucleotide sequence: TGCAGCGCCCGAACAGGGGATAATTCACCCCTCCACTTT. Its translation is CSARTGDNSPLHF.

This chain uses TRBV28 with TRBJ2-2, with D possibly TRBD2 on 5 matching bases. V was shortened by 7 bases and J by 0 bases, with 12 bases between the two germline ends. CDR1 and CDR2 from the germline V gene are MDHEN and SYDVKM. This CDR3 spans 15 amino acids. CDR3 loop: CASIAWGANTGELFF. Written as DNA, the CDR3 is TGTGCCAGCATAGCTTGGGGAGCGAACACCGGGGAGCTGTTTTTT.

The gene calls are TRBV5-8 and TRBJ2-7, with D possibly being TRBD2 (5 bases). The CDR3 runs 15 residues. The ends were cut back, 3 bases at V and 2 bases at J, with 15 bases in the middle. The germline V gene has CDR1 SGHTS and CDR2 YDEGEE. The CDR3 coding sequence is TGTGCCAGCAGCTCTCGGCCCAGCGGAGCCTACGAGCAGTACTTC. The encoded protein is CASSSRPSGAYEQYF.

The chain uses TRBV28 and TRBJ1-3; D gene ambiguous. The V end lost 5 bases, the J end lost 4 bases, and 12 bases lay between the germline ends. There are 14 residues in the CDR3. Germline-derived CDR1 and CDR2 are MDHEN and SYDVKM. CDR3 in DNA: TGTGCCAGCAGTCCTGCCACCCCAGGAAACACCATATATTTT. It translates to CASSPATPGNTIYF.

In nucleotides, the CDR3 is TGTGCCAGCAGCGTCGGACTTTCCGGTACCTACGAGCAGTACTTC. Amino acid sequence: CASSVGLSGTYEQYF. V is TRBV9 and J is TRBJ2-7; D is perhaps TRBD2 (5 bases). V gave up 2 bases and J gave up 2 bases, with 14 bases separating them. CDR1 and CDR2 (germline): SGDLS, YYNGEE. The CDR3 consists of 15 residues.